A selection of T cell receptor beta chains follows, all from one sample in a study of cytomegalovirus exposure and HLA in healthy donors. Sequencing was performed with immunoSEQ multiplex PCR; in TCRdb, only in-frame clones are kept and a portion is missing. The sample has some 72,000 clones; 90% to 97% are singletons. The specimen was PBMCs. All receptors derive from a man in his late teens or twenties in good health and CMV-seropositive. Each CDR3 is given with its conserved first and last residue.

CDR3,V,length
CASSQTPGLVLAGGELFF,TRBV4-2,18
CASSPTNTGELFF,TRBV4-1,13
CAWSVPPGQIEQYF,TRBV30,14
CASSFGRGMETQYF,TRBV5-1,14
CASSFIQGMNTEAFF,TRBV11-2,15
CASSLSGHGANVLTF,TRBV5-1,15
CASSDGAGGPSYEQYF,TRBV6-1,16
CASRGQINQPQHF,TRBV5-8,13
CAASTGTGAYEQYF,TRBV10-1,14
CASSPPPSYNEQFF,TRBV14,14
CASSLIILETDTQYF,TRBV27,15
CASSYPGNGEQFF,TRBV6-5,13
CASSYGPSGTSYEQYF,TRBV6-5,16
CASSQYPGLAGGSYNEQFF,TRBV4-1,19
CASSITVTDGYTF,TRBV27,13
CASSLAGGAWYEQYF,TRBV7-2,15
CASSPYRDTEAFF,TRBV18,13
CASSPSGGITSYEQYF,TRBV7-8,16
CASRVQVLPEAFF,TRBV6-1,13
CAWSGPPTGVRSPLHF,TRBV30,16
CASSRSGTINQPQHF,TRBV27,15
CASNKRGFYGYTF,TRBV19,13
CAGRMPNEKLFF,TRBV30,12